These 20 T cell receptor beta chains share one sample of origin, sequenced in a study of Graves' ophthalmopathy and Graves' hyperthyroidism. RNA transcripts were the source from which TCR beta CDR3 regions were amplified. RT-PCR was first run with HTBI primers, then multiplex PCR in a second round. TCRdb re-analysed the multiplex PCR reads in MiXCR, keeping a single row per CDR3 protein. The sample lists some 520,000 distinct CDR3 sequences, roughly an eighth occurring once. The material sequenced was blood. These receptors were taken from a woman under 40 with Graves' ophthalmopathy.

This clonotype was recorded many times. The V and J genes are TRBV6-1 and TRBJ2-3; tentatively, D is TRBD2 (6 bases). In germline, CDR1 is MNHNS, CDR2 SASEGT. This CDR3 has 15 residues. V shed 8 bases and J shed 4 bases, with 19 bases lying between them. This chain's CDR3 is CASGLLAEGADTQYF. The CDR3 DNA reads as TGTGCCAGCGGCCTTTTAGCGGAGGGTGCAGATACGCAGTATTTT.

This clonotype showed up just a few times. This clone may be a read error of a much larger clone one base away. The CDR3 loop is CASSYGGQETKYF. The CDR3 DNA reads TGTGCCAGCAGTTACGGGGGGCAAGAGACCAAGTACTTC. The genes are TRBV6-5 and TRBJ2-5; D assignment may be TRBD1 or TRBD2 (6 bases each). The CDR3 extends over 13 amino acids. Germline CDR1 MNHEY, CDR2 SVGAGI.

In its sample, this clonotype was seen many times. The V and J genes are TRBV5-1 and TRBJ2-7, with a tentative D call TRBD1 (6 bases). This CDR3 is 16 amino acids long. CDR1 and CDR2 (germline): SGHRS, YFSETQ. V was pared by 0 bases and J by 0 bases, with 13 bases between. The chain's CDR3 is CASSLGGTPSSYEQYF. The DNA of the CDR3 is TGCGCCAGCAGCTTGGGGGGGACACCGAGCTCCTACGAGCAGTACTTC.

This clonotype was seen at least ten times. DNA for the CDR3: TGTGCCATCAGTGAGGAAGGGGGCCCGGGGTATGGCTACACCTTC. This encodes CAISEEGGPGYGYTF. The genes are TRBV10-3 and TRBJ1-2; 7 bases map to TRBD1. Germline loops: CDR1 ENHRY, CDR2 SYGVKD. The J segment lost 5 bases and the V segment lost 2 bases, leaving 8 bases of the junction unmatched. The CDR3 has 15 residues.

This clonotype was recorded a few times. The chain employs TRBV30 and TRBJ2-2, with TRBD2 identical over 7 bases. Trimming removed 3 bases from V and 1 base from J; junction bases left unmatched: 5. Germline values: CDR1 GTSNPN, CDR2 SVGIG (reference sequence). This CDR3 region has 15 residues. The CDR3 loop is CAWSRRGMNTGELFF. CDR3 DNA: TGTGCCTGGAGCCGGCGGGGGATGAACACCGGGGAGCTGTTTTTT.

Ten or more counts support this clonotype. The chain links TRBV19 to TRBJ1-5; 9 nucleotides agree with TRBD1. Looked up from germline, CDR1 is LNHDA and CDR2 is SQIVND (reference sequence). CDR3 length: 15 amino acids. The trim removed 3 bases at V and 7 bases at J, leaving 7 bases unmatched. CDR3 in DNA: TGTGCCAGTAGTATGTGGGACAGGGAGGACCAGCCCCAGCATTTT. It codes for CASSMWDREDQPQHF.

This rearrangement joins TRBV19 to TRBJ2-2, with D perhaps given as TRBD1 or TRBD2 (5 bases each). With 7 bases removed from V and 1 base from J, the gap between germline ends came to 13 bases. CDR1 and CDR2 (germline): LNHDA, SQIVND (reference sequence). The CDR3 is 15 residues long. The CDR3 nucleotides read TGTGCCAGTACTCAGAGGGGTCAGAACACCGGGGAGCTGTTTTTT. Translating gives CASTQRGQNTGELFF. The complete variable domain, with remaining parts taken from reference TRBV19 and TRBJ2-2, reads DGGITQSPKYLFRKEGQNVTLSCEQNLNHDAMYWYRQDPGQGLRLIYYSQIVNDFQKGDIAEGYSVSREKKESFPLTVTSAQKNPTAFYLCASTQRGQNTGELFFGEGSRLTVL.

This clonotype was counted ten times or more. The chain couples TRBV6-1 to TRBJ1-1; weak D call: TRBD1 (5 bases). This CDR3 spans 14 amino acids. From germline, CDR1 is MNHNS and CDR2 SASEGT. Deletions cut 7 bases from V and 11 bases from J, with 23 bases between. The CDR3 sequence is CASKGRQIEHGAFF. CDR3 in DNA: TGTGCCAGCAAGGGTCGACAGATTGAACACGGGGCTTTCTTT.

The chain joins TRBV7-3 to TRBJ2-5; D tentatively reads TRBD1 or TRBD2 (5 bases each). Trimming shortened V by 2 bases and J by 3 bases, and 16 bases separated the two germline ends. Germline V gene sequence: CDR1 SGHTA, CDR2 FQGTGA. The CDR3 runs to 16 residues. DNA for the CDR3: TGTGCCAGCAGCTTATTACCTGGGACCCCGAAAGAGACCCAGTACTTC. As protein: CASSLLPGTPKETQYF.

This clonotype was observed at least ten times. The chain employs TRBV27 and TRBJ1-2; D gene ambiguous. In germline, CDR1 is MNHEY, CDR2 SMNVEV (reference sequence). V was shortened by 5 bases and J by 0 bases, with 22 bases between the two germline ends. This CDR3 spans 18 amino acids. In DNA, the CDR3 is TGTGCCAGCAGTCCTAATCCACCCGGTCGGAAACCTAACTATGGCTACACCTTC. Translating it yields CASSPNPPGRKPNYGYTF.

The sample holds many counts of this clonotype. This CDR3 fails to terminate in the conserved phenylalanine or tryptophan, so it likely reflects a read error. This rearrangement joins TRBV6-1 to TRBJ2-7, with TRBD2 matching over 11 bases. Germline trimming cut 1 base from V and 7 bases from J; bases unmatched to any gene: 3. Germline V lookup: CDR1 MNHNS, CDR2 SASEGT. The CDR3 has 14 amino acids. In DNA, the CDR3 is TGTGCCAGCAGTGAAGTAGCGGGGGGGCAGGAGCAGTACCTC. Translated: CASSEVAGGQEQYL.

This clonotype was seen a few times. The chain is built from TRBV12-3 or TRBV12-4 and TRBJ1-5, with D possibly being TRBD1 (5 bases). This CDR3 region has 15 residues. Trimming stripped 6 bases from V and 4 bases from J, with 16 bases between. CDR3 residues: CASSSRSGRNQPQHF. For the CDR3, the DNA is TGTGCCAGCAGCTCGCGGTCAGGGAGAAATCAGCCCCAGCATTTT.

This clonotype has at least ten counts. V and J are TRBV6-2 or TRBV6-3 and TRBJ2-2; 7 bases line up with TRBD1. The length of the CDR3 is 18 residues. Germline V gives CDR1 MNHEY, CDR2 SVGEGT. With 8 bases clipped from V and 0 bases from J, the junction kept 15 bases outside the gene matches. The CDR3 coding sequence is TGTGCCAGCTCGTGGACAGGCATCAAACTTTCGAACACCGGGGAGCTGTTTTTT. As protein: CASSWTGIKLSNTGELFF.

This clonotype was seen ten or more times. The chain recombines TRBV7-9 with TRBJ2-5; 9 nucleotides match TRBD2. This CDR3 comprises 15 residues. The V gene's germline CDR1 is SEHNR and CDR2 FQNEAQ (reference sequence). Losses at the gene ends were 5 bases for V and 5 bases for J; bases not matched to a gene: 9. CDR3 residues: CASSLWREGGETQYF. In DNA, the CDR3 is TGTGCCAGCAGCCTCTGGCGGGAGGGCGGTGAGACCCAGTACTTC.

This clonotype came up many times. This sequence joins TRBV10-2 and TRBJ1-1, with unresolved D. V was pared by 0 bases and J by 1 base, with 3 bases between. The CDR3 contains 13 residues. Germline V CDR1 and CDR2: WSHSY, SAAADI. CDR3 sequence: CASSESANTEAFF. Written as DNA, the CDR3 is TGCGCCAGCAGTGAGTCAGCGAACACTGAAGCTTTCTTT.

This clonotype was seen at least ten times. V and J are TRBV6-5 and TRBJ2-7; D is unclear. The germline V gene has CDR1 MNHEY and CDR2 SVGAGI. Trimming shortened V by 0 bases and J by 5 bases, and 5 bases separated the two germline ends. CDR3 length: 12 amino acids. CDR3 residues: CASSYSENEQYF. As DNA, the CDR3 is TGTGCCAGCAGTTACTCGGAGAACGAGCAGTACTTC.

This clonotype came up many times. The chain recombines TRBV19 with TRBJ1-1; D uncertain. The CDR3 is made up of 13 amino acids. Germline V CDR1 and CDR2: LNHDA, SQIVND (reference sequence). Trimming shortened V by 5 bases and J by 3 bases, and 10 bases separated the two germline ends. Here the CDR3 reads CASSVFQDTEAFF. The DNA of the CDR3 is TGTGCCAGTAGTGTTTTTCAGGACACTGAAGCTTTCTTT. Using reference TRBV19 and TRBJ1-1 for the parts outside the CDR3, the full variable domain is DGGITQSPKYLFRKEGQNVTLSCEQNLNHDAMYWYRQDPGQGLRLIYYSQIVNDFQKGDIAEGYSVSREKKESFPLTVTSAQKNPTAFYLCASSVFQDTEAFFGQGTRLTVV.

The sample holds a few counts of this clonotype. One end of the junction is discordant with germline, which a read error may explain. This rearrangement joins TRBV25-1 to TRBJ1-1, with D possibly matching TRBD1 (6 bases). The germline CDR1 and CDR2 sequences are MGHDK and SYGVNS. This CDR3 spans 14 amino acids. CDR3 sequence: CAGSGGGARTEAFF. The CDR3 DNA follows: TGTGCCGGCAGCGGAGGGGGGGCGCGGACTGAAGCTTTCTTT.

This clonotype was seen ten or more times. J is TRBJ2-5 and V is TRBV6-5; TRBD1 agrees at 8 bases. Trimming at V came to 6 bases and at J to 5 bases, leaving 11 bases not matched to a gene. The length of the CDR3 is 15 residues. Germline V gene data show CDR1 as MNHEY and CDR2 as SVGAGI. Here the CDR3 reads CASRLGQGIVETQYF. CDR3 DNA sequence: TGTGCCAGCAGACTCGGACAGGGAATAGTGGAGACCCAGTACTTC.

This clonotype was seen many times. The V call is TRBV19, the J call TRBJ2-7; either TRBD1 or TRBD2 may supply D (6 bases each). Per the germline V gene, CDR1 is LNHDA and CDR2 is SQIVND (reference sequence). Trimming removed 3 bases from V and 6 bases from J, with 15 bases in between. The CDR3 runs to 14 residues. CDR3 protein: CASSMGGALREQYF. CDR3 in DNA: TGTGCCAGTAGTATGGGGGGCGCTCTCCGCGAGCAGTACTTC.